The following is a TCR beta chain sequence with its context. Its antigen is not known. Running of the assay took place at deep level. The repertoire was sequenced with immunoSEQ multiplex PCR; TCRdb's copy has only in-frame clones and lacks some. This sample has 450,000 to 500,000 clones, with 81% found just once. The data stem from a study of shared clonotypes between healthy human individuals. Study outcomes and limitations: Clonotype sharing among donors, it was expected, would be affected by sequencing depth.

It was tens of millions of PBMCs that unsorted samples used for genomic DNA. The sample was PBMCs. This clonotype was sampled from a woman aged 40 to 50 in good health. Some clones in this sample may be carry-over from other donors' samples.

Here the CDR3 reads CASSYSRLRGDEQYF. The CDR3 DNA reads TGTGCCAGCAGTTATTCAAGACTCCGGGGGGACGAGCAGTACTTC. The rearrangement uses TRBV6-6 and TRBJ2-7; 7 bases map to TRBD2. The junction had 10 bases not matched to a gene; V was cut back by 3 bases and J by 5 bases. This CDR3 has 15 amino acids. Germline-derived CDR1 and CDR2 are MNHNY and SVGAGI (reference sequence).